A single sample gave rise to the 22 T cell receptor beta chains below, sequenced in a study of blood T cell repertoires in COVID-19. Sequencing used immunoSEQ multiplex PCR; TCRdb keeps in-frame clones, though not all of them. The profile shows approximately 150,000 clones, around 85% of them singletons. The material sequenced was PBMCs or T cells enriched from blood (not recorded which). The receptors were gathered from a middle-aged woman with acute COVID-19.

This clone was seen once. The chain joins TRBV12-3 or TRBV12-4 to TRBJ1-2; D call uncertain. The CDR3 contains 11 residues. The V gene lost 4 bases and the J gene lost 7 bases, with 7 bases spanning the gap. CDR3: CASSSVPGYTF. CDR3 in DNA: TGTGCCAGCAGTTCCGTCCCTGGCTACACCTTC.

The gene calls are TRBV11-2 and TRBJ2-5, with 12 positions matching TRBD2. V was pared by 2 bases and J by 5 bases, with 9 bases of the junction left unmatched. The CDR3 is 17 residues long. Germline CDR1 and CDR2: SGHAT and FQNNGV. The CDR3: CASSLSLAGGQVETQYF. DNA for the CDR3: TGTGCCAGCAGCTTAAGCCTAGCGGGAGGGCAAGTGGAGACCCAGTACTTC.

V is TRBV9 and J is TRBJ2-1; unclear D gene. Germline CDR1 SGDLS, CDR2 YYNGEE. The CDR3 is 12 amino acids. Deletions cut 0 bases from V and 10 bases from J, with 8 bases between. CDR3 DNA: TGTGCCAGCAGCGTAGTTGCGGAAGAGCAGTTCTTC. Translated, it gives CASSVVAEEQFF.

CDR3 coding DNA: TGTGCCAGCAGCGTAGGCGGGACTCATAACTATGGCTACACCTTC. This sequence encodes CASSVGGTHNYGYTF. The rearrangement uses TRBV9 and TRBJ1-2; a weak D match, TRBD1 (5 bases). Germline assignment: CDR1 SGDLS and CDR2 YYNGEE. V was pared by 0 bases and J by 1 base, with 10 bases between. The CDR3 is made up of 15 amino acids.

The chain joins TRBV15 to TRBJ1-2, with D hard to call. Germline CDR1 reads LNHNV; CDR2 reads YYDKDF (reference sequence). The CDR3 spans 14 residues. V was clipped by 1 base and J by 2 bases, with 8 bases between them. Here the CDR3 DNA reads TGTGCCACCAGCAGAGTTACAGTGAACTATGGCTACACCTTC. This translates into CATSRVTVNYGYTF. Variable domain in full (rest from reference TRBV15 and TRBJ1-2): DAMVIQNPRYQVTQFGKPVTLSCSQTLNHNVMYWYQQKSSQAPKLLFHYYDKDFNNEADTPDNFQSRRPNTSFCFLDIRSPGLGDTAMYLCATSRVTVNYGYTFGSGTRLTVV.

The gene calls are TRBV3-1 (or the pseudogene TRBV3-2) and TRBJ2-7; D perhaps matches TRBD1 (5 bases). V was clipped by 4 bases and J by 1 base, with 11 bases between them. Germline V gene lookup returns CDR1 LGHDT and CDR2 YNNKEL (reference sequence). This CDR3 comprises 14 residues. The CDR3 nucleotides are TGTGCCAGCAGCCCTCTGTCAGGGTCCTACGAGCAGTACTTC. It codes for CASSPLSGSYEQYF.

The CDR3 nucleotides read TGTGCCAGCAGCTTCGGGACAGAGACGGGGAGAACCCAGTACTTC. Translation: CASSFGTETGRTQYF. V is TRBV11-2 and J is TRBJ2-5, with 7 bases lining up with TRBD1. This CDR3 has 15 amino acids. Germline V gene lookup returns CDR1 SGHAT and CDR2 FQNNGV. The V and J ends lost 3 bases and 8 bases, in that order; junction bases with no gene match: 12.

J is TRBJ1-1 and V is TRBV3-1 (or the pseudogene TRBV3-2); 7 bases map to TRBD1. The V gene end was trimmed by 2 bases and the J gene end by 2 bases; junction bases not matched to a gene: 14. The CDR3 spans 18 residues. CDR1 LGHDT and CDR2 YNNKEL come from the germline V gene (reference sequence). Written as DNA, the CDR3 is TGTGCCAGCAGCCAACTGACAGGGAAGGTACCGGGAAACACTGAAGCTTTCTTT. Translated, it gives CASSQLTGKVPGNTEAFF.

The V call is TRBV5-6, the J call TRBJ2-5, with no clear D. CDR3 length: 13 residues. The V gene's germline CDR1 is SGHDT and CDR2 YYEEEE. Trimming removed 2 bases at V and 4 bases at J, with 9 bases between. CDR3 sequence: CASSLEQLETQYF. The CDR3 nucleotides read TGTGCCAGCAGCTTAGAACAGCTAGAGACCCAGTACTTC. Full variable domain (missing parts from reference TRBV5-6 and TRBJ2-5): DAGVTQSPTHLIKTRGQQVTLRCSPKSGHDTVSWYQQALGQGPQFIFQYYEEEERQRGNFPDRFSGHQFPNYSSELNVNALLLGDSALYLCASSLEQLETQYFGPGTRLLVL.

The rearrangement joins TRBV9 to TRBJ1-4, with 8 bases matching TRBD1. Unmatched junction bases numbered 0, after V lost 0 bases and J lost 2 bases. The CDR3 extends over 15 amino acids. Germline values: CDR1 SGDLS, CDR2 YYNGEE. CDR3 sequence reads: CASSVDRGTNEKLFF. The CDR3 coding sequence is TGTGCCAGCAGCGTAGACAGGGGGACTAATGAAAAACTGTTTTTT.

The chain uses TRBV18 and TRBJ1-2; D remains ambiguous. Germline-derived CDR1 and CDR2 are KGHSH and LQKENI. The length of the CDR3 is 13 residues. V was shortened by 3 bases and J by 8 bases, with 13 bases between the two germline ends. CDR3 nucleotides: TGTGCCAGCTCACCGGTAGAAGGCGGAGGCTACACCTTC. It codes for CASSPVEGGGYTF.

A remark on this clone: At one of its ends the junction is not consistent with the germline gene, which may arise from a read error. This chain joins TRBV7-7 and TRBJ2-5; possible D gene TRBD1, 6 bases. The CDR3 extends over 15 amino acids. Germline CDR1 reads SSHAT; CDR2 reads FNYEAQ (reference sequence). The CDR3 region has the DNA TGTGCTAGCAGCTTTAGGACAGCCCCTGGCGAGACCCAGTACTTC. Translation gives CASSFRTAPGETQYF.

This clone was seen only a few times. The chain uses TRBV6-4 and TRBJ2-1, with 9 bases lining up with TRBD1. The CDR3 has 16 amino acids. Trimming at V came to 2 bases and at J to 8 bases, leaving 10 bases not matched to a gene. The germline V gene encodes CDR1 MRHNA and CDR2 SNTAGT. CDR3 protein: CASSDKGTGSIDEQFF. The CDR3 DNA reads TGTGCCAGCAGTGACAAAGGGACAGGGTCGATCGATGAGCAGTTCTTC.

This rearrangement joins TRBV7-2 to TRBJ2-7; 7 nucleotides line up with TRBD1. V shed 3 bases, J shed 1 base, and the junction held 15 bases outside the gene matches. The CDR3 covers 18 residues. Germline loops: CDR1 SGHTA, CDR2 FQGNSA. The CDR3 sequence: CASSLMGRGFERSYEQYF. The CDR3, as DNA: TGTGCCAGCAGCTTGATGGGCAGGGGGTTTGAAAGATCCTACGAGCAGTACTTC. Based on the CDR3 plus reference TRBV7-2 and TRBJ2-7, the full variable domain is GAGVSQSPSNKVTEKGKDVELRCDPISGHTALYWYRQSLGQGLEFLIYFQGNSAPDKSGLPSDRFSAERTGGSVSTLTIQRTQQEDSAVYLCASSLMGRGFERSYEQYFGPGTRLTVT.

V gene TRBV7-6 combines with J gene TRBJ1-1, with 8 bases identical to TRBD1. J was trimmed by 5 bases and V by 3 bases; bases with no gene match: 11. Germline V gene lookup returns CDR1 SGHVS and CDR2 FNYEAQ. The CDR3 extends over 16 amino acids. The CDR3 protein is CASSFPDRGGSTEAFF. DNA for the CDR3: TGTGCCAGCAGCTTTCCCGACAGGGGAGGTTCGACTGAAGCTTTCTTT.

Worth noting for this clone: Its ends do not fully match the called genes, so a read error is possible. CDR3 amino acids: CASSLGRQGFEQFF. CDR3 nucleotides: TGTGCTAGCAGCTTAGGGCGACAGGGTTTCGAGCAGTTCTTC. The chain joins TRBV7-7 to TRBJ2-1; 7 nucleotides agree with TRBD1. Germline CDR1 SSHAT, CDR2 FNYEAQ (reference sequence). This CDR3 has 14 residues.

In its sample, this clone was seen a few times. The rearrangement joins TRBV10-1 to TRBJ2-3; TRBD2 aligns across 15 bases. Germline V CDR1 and CDR2: WNHNN, SYGVQD (reference sequence). CDR3 length: 19 residues. Losses at the gene ends were 6 bases for V and 4 bases for J; bases not matched to a gene: 14. CDR3 sequence reads: CASSPGLAGGTGGSDTQYF. CDR3 DNA: TGCGCCAGCAGCCCCGGACTAGCGGGAGGGACGGGAGGATCAGATACGCAGTATTTT.

The chain is built from TRBV11-3 and TRBJ2-2; TRBD2 aligns across 14 bases. This CDR3 region has 17 residues. Per the germline V gene, CDR1 is SGHNT and CDR2 is YENEEA. The junction had 10 bases not matched to a gene; V was cut back by 4 bases and J by 9 bases. In nucleotides, the CDR3 is TGTGCCAGCAGCTCCGGGGAGGGGACTAGCGGGAGATGGGAGCTGTTTTTT. The encoded protein is CASSSGEGTSGRWELFF.

This clone was seen a handful of times. This chain connects TRBV5-1 to TRBJ2-1, with 7 bases matching TRBD2. V dropped 4 bases and J dropped 2; count of bases not matched to a gene: 3. CDR1 is SGHRS, CDR2 YFSETQ, per germline. There are 14 residues in the CDR3. This chain's CDR3 is CASSAGDPYNEQFF. The CDR3 bases are TGCGCCAGCAGCGCGGGGGACCCCTACAATGAGCAGTTCTTC.

This chain's CDR3 is CASSLGQGTYEQYF. Here the CDR3 DNA reads TGTGCCAGCTCACTGGGACAGGGTACCTACGAGCAGTACTTC. The gene calls are TRBV18 and TRBJ2-7, with TRBD1 matching 9 bases. CDR3 length: 14 residues. V trimming: 4 bases; J trimming: 2 bases; junction bases outside the gene matches: 3. Germline V CDR1 and CDR2: KGHSH, LQKENI.

This clone occurred once. The V call is TRBV4-2, the J call TRBJ2-1; D remains ambiguous. This CDR3 region has 13 residues. Germline assignment: CDR1 LGHNA and CDR2 YNFKEQ. The V gene lost 0 bases and the J gene lost 10 bases, with 10 bases spanning the gap. The CDR3 here is CASSQERRIEQFF. In DNA form, the CDR3 reads TGTGCCAGCAGCCAAGAGCGGAGAATCGAGCAGTTCTTC.

The chain is built from TRBV6-1 and TRBJ1-6; D is unclear. V shed 3 bases and J shed 9 bases, with 6 bases lying between them. CDR3 length: 12 residues. The germline V gene has CDR1 MNHNS and CDR2 SASEGT. CDR3 nucleotides: TGTGCCAGCAGTGACAGGCCTTCACCCCTCCACTTT. Residues: CASSDRPSPLHF.